This T cell receptor (beta chain) originates from a study of metastatic and nonmetastatic thyroid tumors. The overall study: The authors compared repertoires across blood and tumor or nodule tissue from malignant and benign thyroid patients.

Thyroid surgery took place with no prior treatment in any patient. From the PCR reads, TCRdb re-called clones with MiXCR. The sample has approximately 30,000 clones; about 15% are singletons. In its sample, this clone ranks as medium-sized. The CDR3 sequence is 15 residues long. Germline CDR1 is SNHLY and CDR2 is FYNNEI. The ends were cut back, 2 bases at V and 4 bases at J, with 12 bases in the middle. The sequenced sample consisted of blood. The sequence came from a female donor with papillary thyroid cancer or a benign thyroid nodule (not recorded which). Some clones in this sample may be carry-over from other donors' samples. The chain couples TRBV2 to TRBJ2-1; TRBD1 might be the D (6 bases). The CDR3 DNA sequence: TGTGCCAGCAGTGAATCCCGCAGGGGATACAATGAGCAGTTCTTC. This gives the protein CASSESRRGYNEQFF.